A single sample gave rise to the 12 T cell receptor beta chains below, sequenced in a study of CD8 T cells in Susac syndrome. RNA was extracted with the RNeasy kit, and a quantity of roughly 0.5 to 1 ug was reverse transcribed using random hexamers. TCRdb passed the immunoSEQ multiplex PCR reads through MiXCR, listing each CDR3 protein once. This table has 150,000 to 200,000 distinct CDR3 sequences, around 95% appearing once. Source material: CD4+ T cells from PBMCs. All receptors derive from a human donor with Susac syndrome.

This chain connects TRBV30 to TRBJ2-2; the D gene is possibly TRBD1 (6 bases). Germline loops: CDR1 GTSNPN, CDR2 SVGIG (reference sequence). The V end lost 4 bases, the J end lost 0 bases, and 12 bases lay between the germline ends. This CDR3 contains 15 residues. CDR3 loop: CAWTRGHANTGELFF. The CDR3 DNA is TGTGCCTGGACCAGGGGCCACGCGAACACCGGGGAGCTGTTTTTT.

The genes are TRBV19 and TRBJ1-1; D gene unclear. CDR1 and CDR2 (germline): LNHDA, SQIVND (reference sequence). The V gene lost 5 bases and the J gene lost 5 bases, with 6 bases spanning the gap. The CDR3 loop spans 11 amino acids. CDR3 nucleotides: TGTGCCAGTAGTGTGGAGACTGAAGCTTTCTTT. Translation gives CASSVETEAFF.

This chain connects TRBV18 to TRBJ1-2; no clear D. Germline CDR1 is KGHSH and CDR2 is LQKENI. CDR3 length: 15 amino acids. Trimming removed 4 bases from V and 6 bases from J, with 18 bases in between. CDR3 bases: TGTGCCAGCTCACGGCAGGACCGCCTCGTGGATGGCTACACCTTC. It translates to CASSRQDRLVDGYTF. The entire variable domain, with the rest obtained from reference TRBV18 and TRBJ1-2, is as follows: NAGVMQNPRHLVRRRGQEARLRCSPMKGHSHVYWYRQLPEEGLKFMVYLQKENIIDESGMPKERFSAEFPKEGPSILRIQQVVRGDSAAYFCASSRQDRLVDGYTFGSGTRLTVV.

This chain uses TRBV15 with TRBJ1-5, with 8 bases aligning to TRBD1. Per the germline V gene, CDR1 is LNHNV and CDR2 is YYDKDF (reference sequence). J gave up 7 bases and V 0 bases, and 5 bases lay outside the gene matches. The CDR3 has 15 amino acids. CDR3 region: CATSRDWTGRQPQHF. The CDR3 DNA is TGTGCCACCAGCAGAGATTGGACAGGGCGGCAGCCCCAGCATTTT.

The chain has TRBV14 and TRBJ1-1; perhaps TRBD1 as D (6 bases). V was cut by 1 base and J by 3 bases, with 12 bases left in between. The germline V gene has CDR1 SGHDN and CDR2 FVKESK. This CDR3 region has 15 residues. CDR3 in DNA: TGTGCCAGCAGCCAAGTCACAGGGAGGCACACTGAAGCTTTCTTT. Amino acid sequence: CASSQVTGRHTEAFF.

This chain links TRBV29-1 with TRBJ1-4; D is unclear. The CDR3 sequence is 13 residues long. Per the germline V gene, CDR1 is SQVTM and CDR2 is ANQGSEA. Trimming left V 3 bases short and J 6 bases short, with 11 bases between. The CDR3 region is CSVDEGGHEKLFF. The CDR3 nucleotides are TGCAGCGTTGACGAGGGAGGTCATGAAAAACTGTTTTTT. The full variable domain, in which reference TRBV29-1 and TRBJ1-4 provide the parts outside the CDR3, is SAVISQKPSRDICQRGTSLTIQCQVDSQVTMMFWYRQQPGQSLTLIATANQGSEATYESGFVIDKFPISRPNLTFSTLTVSNMSPEDSSIYLCSVDEGGHEKLFFGSGTQLSVL.

The chain combines TRBV20-1 with TRBJ2-3; D possibly corresponds to TRBD2 (5 bases). This CDR3 comprises 14 residues. CDR1 is DFQATT, CDR2 SNEGSKA, per germline (reference sequence). Trimming cost V 3 bases and J 3 bases, with 13 bases left between them. The CDR3 sequence is CSASAIPGTDTQYF. The CDR3 nucleotides read TGCAGTGCTAGTGCAATCCCGGGGACAGATACGCAGTATTTT.

The CDR3 protein is CASSLKVNTEAFF. The DNA of the CDR3 is TGTGCCAGCAGCTTAAAGGTGAACACTGAAGCTTTCTTT. The V and J genes are TRBV13 and TRBJ1-1, with no clear D. The CDR3 length is 13 residues. Germline assignment: CDR1 PRHDT and CDR2 FYEKMQ (reference sequence). V was clipped by 2 bases and J by 0 bases, with 4 bases between them.

The chain links TRBV28 to TRBJ2-5; TRBD2 aligns across 10 bases. This CDR3 has 15 amino acids. Germline CDR1 reads MDHEN; CDR2 reads SYDVKM. The junction had 7 bases not matched to a gene; V was cut back by 4 bases and J by 5 bases. The CDR3: CASSSPFSGGETQYF. The CDR3 region has the DNA TGTGCCAGCAGTTCACCCTTTAGCGGGGGGGAGACCCAGTACTTC.

The CDR3 region is CASSLFSLGEKLFF. The CDR3 DNA reads as TGCGCCAGCAGCTTGTTCTCCTTAGGGGAAAAACTGTTTTTT. V gene TRBV5-1 combines with J gene TRBJ1-4; no definite D call. CDR3 size: 14 residues. Germline-derived CDR1 and CDR2 are SGHRS and YFSETQ. V lost 1 base and J 8 bases, leaving 12 bases between the germline ends.

The chain combines TRBV28 with TRBJ2-5; unclear D gene. Germline values: CDR1 MDHEN, CDR2 SYDVKM. The CDR3 is 12 residues long. Trimming took off 4 bases at V and 5 bases at J, with 8 bases between the two ends. The DNA for the CDR3 is TGTGCCAGCAGTTCGCAGAGGGAGACCCAGTACTTC. Amino acid sequence: CASSSQRETQYF.

This sequence joins TRBV25-1 and TRBJ2-5; D possibly corresponds to TRBD1 (5 bases). Germline lookup yields CDR1 MGHDK and CDR2 SYGVNS. Trimming pared 0 bases from V and 4 bases from J, leaving 12 bases between. The CDR3 is made up of 15 amino acids. This chain's CDR3 is CASSEYSGWRETQYF. CDR3 in DNA: TGTGCCAGCAGTGAATACTCAGGGTGGAGAGAGACCCAGTACTTC.